This T cell receptor (beta chain) derives from a study of T-cell memory formation after mild COVID-19. TCRdb passed the 5' RACE reads through MiXCR, listing each CDR3 protein once. The sample holds 550,000 to 700,000 distinct CDR3 sequences; roughly 17% are singletons and the top ten take roughly 8%. Germline V gives CDR1 MNHEY, CDR2 SVGEGT. V lost 7 bases, J lost 0 bases, and 12 bases lay in between. This CDR3 contains 14 residues. This clonotype was detected a few times. The clonotype originates from an adult woman who had mild COVID-19 (a few samples of this study predate the infection). Cell type and time point are not known. Sequencing was done on a sample of PBMCs or a T cell subset sorted from them (not recorded which). V gene TRBV6-2 or TRBV6-3 combines with J gene TRBJ1-1, with a weak D call TRBD1 (5 bases). The CDR3, as DNA: TGTGCCAGCAAAAGGACAAGCGTGAACACTGAAGCTTTCTTT. It yields the protein CASKRTSVNTEAFF.